The 28 T cell receptor beta chains below come from one sample, sequenced in a study of cytomegalovirus exposure and HLA in healthy donors. The PCR had 60 Vbeta and 13 Jbeta primers. Clones were sequenced by immunoSEQ multiplex PCR, and TCRdb holds only the in-frame ones, with some missing. The sample gives 150,000 to 200,000 clones, 75% to 90% of which show up once; approximately 6.8% is in the top ten. The sample consisted of PBMCs. The receptors shown here come from a man aged 25-45 years in good health and CMV-seropositive.

V and J are TRBV25-1 and TRBJ1-1; maybe TRBD1 (5 bases). Looked up from germline, CDR1 is MGHDK and CDR2 is SYGVNS. Between the trimmed V and J ends, which lost 4 bases and 6 bases, there was a span of 9 bases. The CDR3 totals 12 residues. This CDR3 reads CASSARAPEAFF. As DNA, the CDR3 is TGTGCCAGCAGTGCCAGGGCCCCTGAAGCTTTCTTT. Full variable domain (rest looked up from reference TRBV25-1 and TRBJ1-1): EADIYQTPRYLVIGTGKKITLECSQTMGHDKMYWYQQDPGMELHLIHYSYGVNSTEKGDLSSESTVSRIRTEHFPLTLESARPSHTSQYLCASSARAPEAFFGQGTRLTVV.

In regard to this clone: At one end the junction does not follow the germline gene, possibly because of a read error. CDR3 coding DNA: TGTTCCAGCAGCCCCGTGGGGCTGGGTCGGGATGAAAAACTGTTTTTT. Residues: CSSSPVGLGRDEKLFF. The chain recombines TRBV7-9 with TRBJ1-4; perhaps TRBD1 as D (5 bases). This CDR3 comprises 16 residues. Germline CDR1 reads SEHNR; CDR2 reads FQNEAQ (reference sequence).

The V and J genes are TRBV27 and TRBJ2-7; D may be TRBD2 (7 bases). The CDR3 runs to 14 residues. Between the trimmed V and J ends, which lost 7 bases and 1 base, there was a span of 14 bases. Germline-derived CDR1 and CDR2 are MNHEY and SMNVEV (reference sequence). The CDR3 loop is CASKKRGGSYEQYF. The CDR3 nucleotides read TGTGCCAGCAAAAAAAGGGGGGGGTCCTACGAGCAGTACTTC.

The V call is TRBV30, the J call TRBJ2-3; D is perhaps TRBD1 (7 bases). CDR1 is GTSNPN and CDR2 is SVGIG in the germline V gene (reference sequence). Trimming removed 5 bases from V and 1 base from J, with 19 bases in between. The CDR3 spans 16 residues. The CDR3 region has the DNA TGTGCCTGGGGGGGGCACAGGGGTCCCGGCACAGATACGCAGTATTTT. The encoded protein is CAWGGHRGPGTDTQYF.

The V and J genes are TRBV25-1 and TRBJ2-1, with TRBD2 identical over 10 bases. The CDR3 has 17 amino acids. V lost 4 bases and J lost 4; bases outside the gene matches: 10. Germline V lookup: CDR1 MGHDK, CDR2 SYGVNS. CDR3: CASSALAGGPLYNEQFF. CDR3 in DNA: TGTGCCAGCAGTGCTTTAGCGGGGGGCCCCCTTTACAATGAGCAGTTCTTC. Full variable domain (rest looked up from reference TRBV25-1 and TRBJ2-1): EADIYQTPRYLVIGTGKKITLECSQTMGHDKMYWYQQDPGMELHLIHYSYGVNSTEKGDLSSESTVSRIRTEHFPLTLESARPSHTSQYLCASSALAGGPLYNEQFFGPGTRLTVL.

V and J are TRBV6-1 and TRBJ2-3; D remains ambiguous. The CDR3 spans 16 residues. CDR1 and CDR2 from the germline V gene are MNHNS and SASEGT. V lost 2 bases and J 3 bases, leaving 15 bases between the germline ends. CDR3 protein: CASSESQGRLTDTQYF. The CDR3 DNA is TGTGCCAGCAGTGAATCGCAAGGCAGGCTTACAGATACGCAGTATTTT.

A word on this clone: In this CDR3 the conserved last residue, phenylalanine or tryptophan, is missing, so a read error is likely. The DNA is omitted, as the CDR3 cannot be located on it reliably, and the CDR3 follows TCRdb's listing. The chain joins TRBV27 to TRBJ1-2; the tabulated D call, TRBD1, remains unverified against the DNA. With termini counted, the CDR3 has 11 amino acids. Germline V gene data show CDR1 as MNHEY and CDR2 as SMNVEV (reference sequence). CDR3 residues: CASSLGGPGLS.

The chain recombines TRBV19 with TRBJ2-5; 9 bases match TRBD2. This CDR3 is 13 amino acids long. Germline CDR1 reads LNHDA; CDR2 reads SQIVND (reference sequence). V dropped 8 bases and J dropped 2; count of bases not matched to a gene: 3. The CDR3 bases are TGTGCCAGTTCTAGCGGGATACAAGAGACCCAGTACTTC. Encoded protein: CASSSGIQETQYF.

This rearrangement joins TRBV7-8 to TRBJ1-1; 8 bases align to TRBD1. V was pared by 1 base and J by 3 bases, with 1 base of the junction left unmatched. CDR1 and CDR2 (germline): SGHVS, FQNEAQ. This CDR3 region has 14 residues. CDR3 protein: CASSLGDRHTEAFF. In DNA, the CDR3 is TGTGCCAGCAGCTTAGGGGACAGGCACACTGAAGCTTTCTTT. The whole variable domain, remainder taken from reference TRBV7-8 and TRBJ1-1, is GAGVSQSPRYKVAKRGQDVALRCDPISGHVSLFWYQQALGQGPEFLTYFQNEAQLDKSGLPSDRFFAERPEGSVSTLKIQRTQQEDSAVYLCASSLGDRHTEAFFGQGTRLTVV.

The rearrangement uses TRBV6-5 and TRBJ2-2, with D perhaps matching TRBD1 (6 bases). Germline V gene lookup returns CDR1 MNHEY and CDR2 SVGAGI. The CDR3 is 15 amino acids. The V gene lost 5 bases and the J gene lost 2 bases, with 12 bases spanning the gap. The CDR3, as DNA: TGTGCCAGCAGTCACAGGGTTAGCAACACCGGGGAGCTGTTTTTT. This sequence encodes CASSHRVSNTGELFF.

The rearrangement uses TRBV27 and TRBJ2-7; a weak D match, TRBD1 (7 bases). Germline CDR1 reads MNHEY; CDR2 reads SMNVEV (reference sequence). This CDR3 is 13 amino acids long. V was shortened by 4 bases and J by 6 bases, with 13 bases between the two germline ends. The CDR3 loop reads CASSYPGGIEQYF. CDR3 coding DNA: TGTGCCAGCAGTTATCCAGGGGGGATCGAGCAGTACTTC.

The chain uses TRBV6-6 and TRBJ1-5; TRBD1 might be the D (5 bases). This CDR3 contains 14 residues. Germline assignment: CDR1 MNHNY and CDR2 SVGAGI (reference sequence). Trimming shortened V by 7 bases and J by 2 bases, and 12 bases separated the two germline ends. The CDR3 region has the DNA TGTGCCAGCAATAGGGGCTACGGCAATCAGCCCCAGCATTTT. Protein product: CASNRGYGNQPQHF.

This chain joins TRBV2 and TRBJ1-2; 7 nucleotides match TRBD1. J lost 4 bases, V lost 6 bases, and 8 bases had no gene match. Germline lookup yields CDR1 SNHLY and CDR2 FYNNEI. This CDR3 has 14 amino acids. CDR3 DNA sequence: TGTGCCAGCAGGGGACAACAGGGGCGCTATGGCTACACCTTC. It translates to CASRGQQGRYGYTF. Filled out from reference TRBV2 and TRBJ1-2, the complete variable domain reads EPEVTQTPSHQVTQMGQEVILRCVPISNHLYFYWYRQILGQKVEFLVSFYNNEISEKSEIFDDQFSVERPDGSNFTLKIRSTKLEDSAMYFCASRGQQGRYGYTFGSGTRLTVV.

This clone showed up just a few times. The rearrangement links TRBV27 to TRBJ2-2, with D unresolved. Germline CDR1 MNHEY, CDR2 SMNVEV (reference sequence). This CDR3 region has 15 residues. V lost 2 bases, J lost 1 base, and 8 bases lay in between. The CDR3 sequence: CASSLGSGNTGELFF. Written as DNA, the CDR3 is TGTGCCAGCAGTTTAGGGTCAGGGAACACCGGGGAGCTGTTTTTT.

The chain employs TRBV12-5 and TRBJ2-7; D is perhaps TRBD2 (5 bases). The CDR3 loop spans 14 amino acids. Germline CDR1 and CDR2: LGHNT and FRNRAP. V dropped 7 bases and J dropped 0 bases, with 13 bases sitting between them. CDR3 DNA: TGTGCTAGTGCTAAACCGGGAACCTCCTACGAGCAGTACTTC. Protein product: CASAKPGTSYEQYF.

The chain carries TRBV7-9 and TRBJ1-1, with D perhaps matching TRBD1 (5 bases). Germline V lookup: CDR1 SEHNR, CDR2 FQNEAQ (reference sequence). This CDR3 is built from 14 residues. V lost 4 bases to trimming and J lost 10 bases, with 19 bases between them. CDR3 loop: CASSSRGGVGPAFF. The CDR3 nucleotides are TGTGCCAGCAGCTCAAGGGGCGGGGTAGGGCCAGCTTTCTTT. Full variable domain (rest looked up from reference TRBV7-9 and TRBJ1-1): DTGVSQNPRHKITKRGQNVTFRCDPISEHNRLYWYRQTLGQGPEFLTYFQNEAQLEKSRLLSDRFSAERPKGSFSTLEIQRTEQGDSAMYLCASSSRGGVGPAFFGQGTRLTVV.

This CDR3 reads CASSYSGRVGELFF. The CDR3 DNA follows: TGTGCCAGCAGTTATAGCGGGAGAGTCGGGGAGCTGTTTTTT. The chain joins TRBV28 to TRBJ2-2; TRBD2 agrees at 9 bases. Germline V lookup: CDR1 MDHEN, CDR2 SYDVKM. Losses at the gene ends were 4 bases for V and 7 bases for J; bases not matched to a gene: 4. CDR3 length equals 14 residues. The full variable domain, with the rest looked up from reference TRBV28 and TRBJ2-2, is DVKVTQSSRYLVKRTGEKVFLECVQDMDHENMFWYRQDPGLGLRLIYFSYDVKMKEKGDIPEGYSVSREKKERFSLILESASTNQTSMYLCASSYSGRVGELFFGEGSRLTVL.

The chain uses TRBV2 and TRBJ2-1, with D maybe TRBD2 (6 bases). Germline CDR1 reads SNHLY; CDR2 reads FYNNEI. The CDR3 spans 14 residues. Trimming left V 6 bases short and J 3 bases short, with 12 bases between. The CDR3 here is CASRLLAFYNEQFF. Here the CDR3 DNA reads TGTGCCAGCAGACTTCTAGCGTTCTACAATGAGCAGTTCTTC.

This chain joins TRBV18 and TRBJ1-5; D may be TRBD1 (6 bases). The CDR3 length is 16 residues. The V gene's germline CDR1 is KGHSH and CDR2 LQKENI. V shed 4 bases and J shed 0 bases, with 13 bases lying between them. CDR3 sequence reads: CASSRSTGYSNQPQHF. The DNA for the CDR3 is TGTGCCAGCTCACGCTCGACAGGATATAGCAATCAGCCCCAGCATTTT.

The chain joins TRBV27 to TRBJ1-1; tentative D call: TRBD1 (6 bases). This CDR3 contains 15 residues. CDR1 is MNHEY, CDR2 SMNVEV, per germline (reference sequence). The ends were cut back, 7 bases at V and 8 bases at J, with 23 bases in the middle. CDR3 nucleotides: TGTGCCAGCAACCCAGCAGGGGACCGGTCCTCGGAAGCTTTCTTT. Encoded protein: CASNPAGDRSSEAFF.

CDR3 coding DNA: TGTGCCAGCAGCTTAGACAGGGTCGGGGAGCAGTTCTTC. It is translated as CASSLDRVGEQFF. The chain uses TRBV11-2 and TRBJ2-1; D is perhaps TRBD1 (5 bases). The V end was cut by 0 bases, the J end by 10 bases, with 10 bases between. This CDR3 has 13 residues. The germline gives CDR1 SGHAT, CDR2 FQNNGV. Based on the CDR3 plus reference TRBV11-2 and TRBJ2-1, the full variable domain is EAGVAQSPRYKIIEKRQSVAFWCNPISGHATLYWYQQILGQGPKLLIQFQNNGVVDDSQLPKDRFSAERLKGVDSTLKIQPAKLEDSAVYLCASSLDRVGEQFFGPGTRLTVL.

The rearrangement uses TRBV4-1 and TRBJ1-6, with TRBD1 identical over 10 bases. This CDR3 is 15 amino acids long. Germline values: CDR1 MGHRA, CDR2 YSYEKL. V trimming: 3 bases; J trimming: 12 bases; junction bases outside the gene matches: 8. The CDR3: CASSHSGTGVGPLHF. Here the CDR3 DNA reads TGCGCCAGCAGCCATTCCGGGACAGGGGTGGGACCCCTCCACTTT.

V and J are TRBV23-1 and TRBJ1-5; the match to TRBD1 covers 7 bases. TRBV23-1 is given ORF status, its function remaining uncertain. CDR3 length equals 14 residues. V dropped 1 base and J dropped 6; count of bases not matched to a gene: 3. This chain's CDR3 is CASSQFSGGQPQHF. DNA for the CDR3: TGCGCCAGCAGTCAATTCTCAGGGGGTCAGCCCCAGCATTTT.

This chain joins TRBV19 and TRBJ1-2; tentatively, D is TRBD1 (6 bases). Trimming took off 6 bases at V and 6 bases at J, with 17 bases between the two ends. This CDR3 comprises 14 residues. Per germline, CDR1 LNHDA and CDR2 SQIVND (reference sequence). The CDR3 spells CASRIVGAAHGYTF. CDR3 nucleotide sequence: TGTGCCAGTAGGATTGTGGGGGCTGCGCATGGCTACACCTTC. The full variable domain, completed using reference TRBV19 and TRBJ1-2, is DGGITQSPKYLFRKEGQNVTLSCEQNLNHDAMYWYRQDPGQGLRLIYYSQIVNDFQKGDIAEGYSVSREKKESFPLTVTSAQKNPTAFYLCASRIVGAAHGYTFGSGTRLTVV.

V usage is TRBV6-6 and J usage is TRBJ1-3; tentative D call: TRBD1 (5 bases). Per the germline V gene, CDR1 is MNHNY and CDR2 is SVGAGI (reference sequence). Trimming removed 2 bases at V and 7 bases at J, with 9 bases between. The CDR3 runs to 13 residues. CDR3 nucleotides: TGTGCCAGCAGTTACGTGGAGGGGAACACCATATATTTT. Translation: CASSYVEGNTIYF.

This clone has only one observation. The chain couples TRBV7-8 to TRBJ2-5; D is unclear. Germline CDR1 SGHVS, CDR2 FQNEAQ. Between the trimmed V and J ends, which lost 5 bases and 2 bases, there was a span of 18 bases. CDR3 length: 16 amino acids. Here the CDR3 reads CASSPRRSLVQETQYF. The CDR3 DNA sequence: TGTGCCAGCAGCCCGAGAAGATCCCTTGTACAAGAGACCCAGTACTTC.

The rearrangement links TRBV15 to TRBJ1-5, with D uncertain. CDR1 and CDR2 from the germline V gene are LNHNV and YYDKDF (reference sequence). V gave up 6 bases and J gave up 0 bases, with 24 bases separating them. CDR3 length: 19 amino acids. The CDR3 region has the DNA TGTGCCACCAGGGCGGAGCGATCCTGGAGGAGCCTTAGCAATCAGCCCCAGCATTTT. As protein: CATRAERSWRSLSNQPQHF. Drawing the rest from reference TRBV15 and TRBJ1-5, the complete variable domain is DAMVIQNPRYQVTQFGKPVTLSCSQTLNHNVMYWYQQKSSQAPKLLFHYYDKDFNNEADTPDNFQSRRPNTSFCFLDIRSPGLGDTAMYLCATRAERSWRSLSNQPQHFGDGTRLSIL.

The chain has TRBV19 and TRBJ2-7; 8 bases are a match to TRBD1. This CDR3 has 14 residues. V gave up 4 bases and J gave up 6 bases; unmatched junction bases: 8. Germline V gives CDR1 LNHDA, CDR2 SQIVND (reference sequence). CDR3 sequence reads: CASSTRQGAREQYF. CDR3 DNA sequence: TGTGCCAGTAGTACACGGCAGGGGGCGCGCGAGCAGTACTTC. Drawing the rest from reference TRBV19 and TRBJ2-7, the complete variable domain is DGGITQSPKYLFRKEGQNVTLSCEQNLNHDAMYWYRQDPGQGLRLIYYSQIVNDFQKGDIAEGYSVSREKKESFPLTVTSAQKNPTAFYLCASSTRQGAREQYFGPGTRLTVT.